This T cell receptor (beta chain) was found in a study of shared clonotypes between healthy human individuals. Study-wide context: With ages of 18 to 49, the donors were a couple of women and three men.

Study-level results: Genetic and exposure-history diversity was limited by the small donor number. As a rule, naive subsets had a larger estimated richness than memory subsets.

The test was conducted at deep level. TCRdb keeps only in-frame clones here, not all; method: immunoSEQ multiplex PCR. The table records 950,000 to 1,300,000 clones, about 75% of them present only once. This clone was recorded a few times. The antigen is undetermined. The CDR3 runs 16 residues. The J segment lost 14 bases and the V segment lost 2 bases, leaving 15 bases of the junction unmatched. Germline CDR1 and CDR2: SNHLY and FYNNEI. The sequenced material came from memory CD4+ T cells sorted from blood. The subset here: CD45RA-negative fraction. V is TRBV2 and J is TRBJ1-6; 7 nucleotides line up with TRBD1. The TCR sequence derives from a man between 18 and 35 years old in good health. The CDR3 here is CASSETWTGPGGTLHF. For the CDR3, the DNA is TGTGCCAGCAGTGAAACCTGGACAGGTCCTGGGGGAACCCTCCACTTT.